These T cell receptor beta chains were read from a single sample in a study of T cell repertoires in cytomegalovirus infection. MiXCR, run by TCRdb on the reads, gives a single entry per CDR3 protein. Found here are over 25,000 distinct CDR3 sequences, around a fifth of them singletons; the top ten hold about four fifths. Which antigens these TCRs recognize remains unknown. The sample was CD8+ T cells from cultured PBMCs, taken from culture after CMV antigen stimulation. The source of these receptors is a human donor in good health (CMV status not recorded). Some clones in this sample may be carry-over from other donors' samples. CDR3s include the opening cysteine and the closing phenylalanine or tryptophan. Fields, in order: V gene, D gene, J gene, CDR3 protein. A D gene is named only where the DNA matches it firmly.

TRBV6-4	TRBD2	TRBJ2-1	CASSERAGDYNEQFF
TRBV15	NA	TRBJ1-5	CATSLPSSNQPQHF
TRBV15	TRBD1	TRBJ2-7	CATSTGTGGYEQYF
TRBV7-9	NA	TRBJ1-2	CASSSPSSLRNYGYTF
TRBV6-2/TRBV6-3	NA	TRBJ1-2	CASSYRQNYGYTF
TRBV6-5	NA	TRBJ1-6	CASSYGAKGSLHF
TRBV7-2	NA	TRBJ1-5	CASSLDRSPEVPSNQPQHF
TRBV7-3	NA	TRBJ2-7	CASSVIGTQSSYEQYF
TRBV14	NA	TRBJ2-7	CASSQVGQERYEQYF
TRBV7-3	TRBD2	TRBJ2-5	CASSPGLAGGRETQYF
TRBV7-2	NA	TRBJ2-7	CASSLDPSYEQYF
TRBV13	NA	TRBJ2-7	CASSLEPGAYEQYF
TRBV20-1	NA	TRBJ2-3	CSEAATDTQYF
TRBV5-1	TRBD1	TRBJ2-3	CASSSRDSSDTQYF
TRBV7-9	TRBD1	TRBJ2-1	CASSFLSQGASYNEQFF
TRBV7-3	NA	TRBJ1-1	CASSLQAGTNTEAFF
TRBV7-2	NA	TRBJ1-2	CASSPGKGKGLGYTF
TRBV7-2	TRBD1	NA	CAISRRDRGRGEQYF
TRBV19	TRBD2	TRBJ2-3	CASSTVAGLTDTQYF
TRBV6-5	NA	TRBJ2-2	CASSYSPIPGPTGELFF
TRBV7-8	NA	TRBJ2-1	CASSLVGGGQNEQFF
TRBV28	NA	TRBJ1-1	CASSPIIWTEAFF
TRBV5-1	TRBD1	TRBJ1-1	CASSPTQNRGPEAFF
TRBV5-6	TRBD1	TRBJ2-5	CASSYDREETQYF
TRBV7-2	NA	TRBJ2-1	CASSFQSSYNEQFF
TRBV12-3/TRBV12-4	NA	TRBJ1-2	CASRPGDDYGYTF
TRBV28	NA	TRBJ1-2	CASSLDRFNYGYTF
TRBV11-2	TRBD2	TRBJ2-7	CASRAGEPGEQYF
TRBV24-1	TRBD1	TRBJ2-5	CATSDRAPGQGAWKTQYF
TRBV20-1	NA	TRBJ2-7	CSARIAGSEQYF
TRBV7-2	NA	TRBJ2-7	CASSSSSYEQYF